This TCR beta chain came from a study of T cells in Graves' hyperthyroidism and ophthalmopathy. Regarding the study as a whole: Most thyroid clonotypes that were expanded above 0.001 also turned up in blood.

Across 18 months, stable Graves' hyperthyroidism was marked by no progression to ophthalmopathy. Used for diagnoses were clinical symptoms, serum thyroxine and TRAb, thyroid ultrasound and orbital computed tomography. Germline V gene data show CDR1 as SEHNR and CDR2 as FQNEAQ (reference sequence). The CDR3 loop spans 18 amino acids. Trimming left V 1 base short and J 0 bases short, with 13 bases between. The sample holds one count of this clonotype. Its specificity is not known. Amplified TCR beta CDR3 regions derived from RNA transcripts. The HTBI primer set served for first-round RT-PCR of the TCR CDR3. Via MiXCR, TCRdb re-called the multiplex PCR reads, giving one row per CDR3 protein. There are roughly 100,000 distinct CDR3 sequences in the sample; roughly 40% occur only once, and 10% lies in the top ten.

The chain is built from TRBV7-9 and TRBJ1-6; unclear D gene. Input material: peripheral blood or thyroid tissue (not recorded which). This TCR came from a woman aged 25-40 years with Graves' hyperthyroidism. The CDR3 nucleotides read TGTGCCAGCAGCTTAGACATCCTGAAGAGCTCCTATAATTCACCCCTCCACTTT. Its translation is CASSLDILKSSYNSPLHF.